This T cell receptor beta chain came from a study of Graves' ophthalmopathy and Graves' hyperthyroidism (dated 2018 in TCRdb). Looking at the study overall: Peripheral blood samples were taken at the time of initial diagnosis, before any treatment was given. The roughly 100 discovery patients were divided at random into training and test sets in a 7:3 ratio. Following sampling, methimazole starting at 30 mg daily was administered to hyperthyroidism patients, and high-dose intravenous methylprednisolone was administered to ophthalmopathy patients. In roughly 6 hyperthyroidism patients, T-cell repertoires of thyroid tissue and blood were compared. An independent validation cohort comprised fewer than 20 hyperthyroidism patients and 15 to 17 patients who later progressed from hyperthyroidism to ophthalmopathy. To explore V-J signatures that distinguish ophthalmopathy from hyperthyroidism, a discovery set of 100 patients was enrolled, made up of roughly 41 with ophthalmopathy and 57 with stable hyperthyroidism. To tell Graves' ophthalmopathy apart from Graves' hyperthyroidism, and to predict which patients would progress to ophthalmopathy, the study relied on TCR beta repertoire signatures. In total, 135 blood samples were TCR-sequenced: under 45 ophthalmopathy, about 75 hyperthyroidism and roughly 17 hyperthyroidism-to-ophthalmopathy patients. Broad study findings and their caveats: In validation, the model predicted ophthalmopathy progression with nearly 71% sensitivity and roughly 72% specificity; roughly eleven predicted patients were CT-confirmed with GO in a median of around 6 months. Ophthalmopathy was separated from stable hyperthyroidism by the 13-signature model with around 89% sensitivity and around 81% specificity in cross-validation and with 80%/75% in the test set. Sample size was not statistically predetermined, and group allocation was not concealed from the investigators. Most of the expanded thyroid clonotypes with a frequency above 0.001 were also detected in blood, and it was suggested that the thyroid immune response may be reflected by blood repertoires.

Reading the germline V gene gives CDR1 SGHVS and CDR2 FQNEAQ. V loses 5 bases at its end and J loses 9 bases; junction bases beyond the gene matches: 10. Measured from the cysteine to the phenylalanine, the CDR3 is 15 residues long. CDR3 DNA only is kept here, 45 bases in frame from base 1. Ophthalmopathy patients had moderately to severely active disease, Clinical Activity Score of at least 3, NOSPECS grade of at least 4, and disease duration under 3 months. Patients with other autoimmune diseases, uncontrolled infections, pregnancy or lactation were excluded from the study. Diagnosis relied on clinical symptoms, serum thyroxine, TRAb, thyroid ultrasound and orbital computed tomography. Ficoll-Paque density gradient centrifugation was used to isolate PBMCs from 10 ml of fresh peripheral blood. Trizol reagent was used to extract the total RNA, and its quality was then checked on an Agilent 2100 Bioanalyzer.

This clonotype came up many times. It lacks a known antigen. No much larger clone exists at a distance of one base, and base qualities are not known. TCR beta CDR3 regions were amplified from RNA transcripts for repertoire sequencing. A first-round RT-PCR used HTBI primers with the Qiagen OneStep RT-PCR kit, followed by a second-round multiplex PCR, size selection and purification. The libraries underwent paired-end sequencing with 100 bp reads on an Illumina HiSeq2000. As for how the authors treated the data: SOAPnuke was used to process the reads, throwing out any read that had adapters, had uncalled bases, had a mean Phred below 15, or lacked an exact constant-primer or identifier match. High-quality paired reads were merged with COPE v1.2.5. Unique nucleotide sequences were defined as clonotypes and aligned to IMGT TRB V, D and J references using MiTCR v1.1. The analysis was limited to V-J combinations with a frequency above 0.0001, which together covered more than 99% of repertoires. A TCR clonal expansion and chaos score per V-J combination was defined as the ratio of F50 clonal expansion to chaos observed in the TCRdist matrix. Welch's t-statistics and random forest were used to narrow the features down to 10 to 15 V-J combinations, which were then fed into a naive Bayes classifier. The Morisita-Horn index was used to measure how similar the thyroid and blood repertoires were. TCRdb passed the public sequencing reads through fastp at Q25 and MiXCR, retaining productive beta sequences. Rows with one shared CDR3 protein collapse into an entry with the most common genes and DNA. TCRdb assigned the V and J calls; the authors' analysis was not used. This sample holds about 370,000 distinct CDR3 sequences; around 16% were observed only once. The biggest ten clones account for around 1.6% of the sample.

This sequence was found in a woman younger than 30 with Graves' ophthalmopathy. Donor details come from another sample of the same person, matched by shared clones. The sequence joins TRBV7-8 to TRBJ1-6; 7 of the junction bases match TRBD1. The sample comprised peripheral blood. Here is the DNA: TGTGCCAGCAGCCAACAAGGGGGCGCGAGTTCACCCCTCCACTTT. Its product reads: CASSQQGGASSPLHF.